This T cell receptor (beta chain) was documented in a study of CD8 T cells in Susac syndrome. V lost 5 bases and J lost 1, with 10 bases in between. CDR1 and CDR2 from the germline V gene are MNHEY and SMNVEV (reference sequence). The CDR3 has 14 residues. As regards this clonotype: What it binds is unknown.

An amount of RNA that ranged from about 0.45 to 1 ug was reverse transcribed with random hexamers. Using its own MiXCR run on the immunoSEQ multiplex PCR reads, TCRdb lists one record per CDR3 protein. The table shows about 150,000 distinct CDR3 sequences, with more than 95% occurring only once. Study findings and constraints: The CD4+ T cell repertoires of Susac syndrome were found to show no clonal expansion.

The sequenced sample consisted of CD4+ T cells from PBMCs. The receptor comes from a human donor with Susac syndrome. V gene TRBV27 combines with J gene TRBJ2-3; D remains ambiguous. The CDR3 nucleotides read TGTGCCAGCAGTCAGAAGGGTCGCACAGATACGCAGTATTTT. Translating it yields CASSQKGRTDTQYF.